These 20 T cell receptor beta chains were sequenced from one sample in a study of T cell responses to AZD1222 COVID-19 vaccine. Using immunoSEQ multiplex PCR, the repertoire was profiled, and TCRdb retains in-frame clones only, with some absent. The top ten clones hold 1.1% to 1.5% of a sample with 150,000 or so clones, 85% to 95% of them seen once. Sequencing was performed on peripheral blood, taken on day 0 of AZD1222 vaccination. The receptors were sampled from an adult in good health.

The CDR3 here is CASSKQGVGNTEAFF. The CDR3, as DNA: TGTGCCAGCAGTAAACAGGGGGTGGGGAACACTGAAGCTTTCTTT. The V call is TRBV27, the J call TRBJ1-1, with 8 bases that match TRBD1. In germline, CDR1 is MNHEY, CDR2 SMNVEV (reference sequence). The trim removed 5 bases at V and 1 base at J, leaving 6 bases unmatched. This CDR3 is 15 amino acids long.

The rearrangement joins TRBV2 to TRBJ1-5; D ambiguous. The CDR3 is 13 residues long. Germline values: CDR1 SNHLY, CDR2 FYNNEI. The ends were cut back, 7 bases at V and 2 bases at J, with 9 bases in the middle. CDR3 amino acids: CASKREGNQPQHF. The CDR3, as DNA: TGTGCCAGCAAAAGGGAGGGCAATCAGCCCCAGCATTTT.

The chain joins TRBV21-1 to TRBJ1-1. TRBV21-1 is an annotated pseudogene. This CDR3 has 10 residues. CDR3: CASSRRGGVF. The CDR3 bases are TGTGCCAGCAGCCGCCGGGGGGGCGTCTTT.

The chain recombines TRBV13 with TRBJ2-3; 10 positions match TRBD1. The CDR3 consists of 15 residues. CDR1 and CDR2 from the germline V gene are PRHDT and FYEKMQ (reference sequence). With 4 bases clipped from V and 4 bases from J, the junction kept 5 bases outside the gene matches. CDR3 loop: CASSYRDRGADTQYF. Here the CDR3 DNA reads TGTGCCAGCAGCTACCGGGACAGGGGCGCAGATACGCAGTATTTT. Using reference TRBV13 and TRBJ2-3 for the parts outside the CDR3, the full variable domain is AAGVIQSPRHLIKEKRETATLKCYPIPRHDTVYWYQQGPGQDPQFLISFYEKMQSDKGSIPDRFSAQQFSDYHSELNMSSLELGDSALYFCASSYRDRGADTQYFGPGTRLTVL.

The V gene is TRBV6-5, the J gene TRBJ1-1; no clear D gene. Germline V gives CDR1 MNHEY, CDR2 SVGAGI. The CDR3 has 10 amino acids. Trimming left V 11 bases short and J 6 bases short, with 10 bases between. The CDR3 protein is CAPPRAEAFF. The CDR3 DNA sequence: TGTGCCCCGCCCCGGGCTGAAGCTTTCTTT.

The chain couples TRBV6-5 to TRBJ1-2; a weak D match, TRBD1 (5 bases). V was clipped by 8 bases and J by 4 bases, with 17 bases between them. There are 14 residues in the CDR3. Germline lookup yields CDR1 MNHEY and CDR2 SVGAGI. This CDR3 is CASGAPGVGYGYTF. The CDR3 region has the DNA TGTGCCAGCGGAGCTCCGGGGGTGGGCTATGGCTACACCTTC.

The gene calls are TRBV6-6 and TRBJ1-4, with TRBD1 as a possible D gene (5 bases). The CDR3 is made up of 15 amino acids. Per germline, CDR1 MNHNY and CDR2 SVGAGI (reference sequence). V lost 0 bases, J lost 5 bases, and 10 bases lay in between. The CDR3 DNA is TGTGCCAGCAGTTACTCAGGCAGGGTAAATGAAAAACTGTTTTTT. Translated: CASSYSGRVNEKLFF.

In this sample, this clone turned up once. The chain couples TRBV5-4 to TRBJ2-2; D is unclear. The germline V gene encodes CDR1 SGHNT and CDR2 YYREEE (reference sequence). The length of the CDR3 is 14 residues. V was pared by 2 bases and J by 6 bases, with 11 bases between. In DNA, the CDR3 is TGTGCCAGCAGCTTAGTGTTGGCTCCCGGGGAGCTGTTTTTT. As protein: CASSLVLAPGELFF.

The sample holds one count of this clone. The genes are TRBV28 and TRBJ1-4, with 11 bases identical to TRBD1. Losses at the gene ends were 4 bases for V and 3 bases for J; bases not matched to a gene: 4. The CDR3 contains 16 residues. From germline, CDR1 is MDHEN and CDR2 SYDVKM. CDR3 residues: CASSSGQGAANEKLFF. The CDR3 region has the DNA TGTGCCAGCAGTTCCGGACAGGGGGCGGCTAATGAAAAACTGTTTTTT. The full variable domain, in which reference TRBV28 and TRBJ1-4 provide the parts outside the CDR3, is DVKVTQSSRYLVKRTGEKVFLECVQDMDHENMFWYRQDPGLGLRLIYFSYDVKMKEKGDIPEGYSVSREKKERFSLILESASTNQTSMYLCASSSGQGAANEKLFFGSGTQLSVL.

The gene calls are TRBV4-1 and TRBJ1-2; tentative D call: TRBD1 (6 bases). Between the trimmed V and J ends, which lost 3 bases and 3 bases, there was a span of 14 bases. Germline assignment: CDR1 MGHRA and CDR2 YSYEKL. This CDR3 comprises 15 residues. The DNA of the CDR3 is TGCGCCAGCAGCCAGACACAAGCAGGGGACTATGGCTACACCTTC. It specifies CASSQTQAGDYGYTF.

This chain connects TRBV6-2 or TRBV6-3 to TRBJ2-7; 8 nucleotides match TRBD1. V gave up 3 bases and J gave up 2 bases; unmatched junction bases: 3. Germline V gene data show CDR1 as MNHEY and CDR2 as SVGEGT. The CDR3 totals 14 residues. CDR3 nucleotide sequence: TGTGCCAGCAGTTATGGGGGACAGGCCTACGAGCAGTACTTC. Encoded protein: CASSYGGQAYEQYF.

J is TRBJ1-5 and V is TRBV11-2, with TRBD1 as a possible D gene (5 bases). CDR1 is SGHAT, CDR2 FQNNGV, per germline. CDR3 size: 15 residues. V dropped 1 base and J dropped 1 base, with 8 bases sitting between them. The CDR3 spells CASSLGGTSNQPQHF. The CDR3 DNA reads as TGTGCCAGCAGCTTAGGGGGCACCAGCAATCAGCCCCAGCATTTT.

The J gene is TRBJ1-6, the V gene TRBV28; 7 bases fit TRBD1. The CDR3 has 14 residues. The germline V gene has CDR1 MDHEN and CDR2 SYDVKM. Trimming cost V 5 bases and J 11 bases; bases outside gene matches: 9. The CDR3 coding sequence is TGTGCCAGCAGTCCCCCACAGGGGATGACACCCCTCCACTTT. Translating gives CASSPPQGMTPLHF. The full variable domain, completed using reference TRBV28 and TRBJ1-6, is DVKVTQSSRYLVKRTGEKVFLECVQDMDHENMFWYRQDPGLGLRLIYFSYDVKMKEKGDIPEGYSVSREKKERFSLILESASTNQTSMYLCASSPPQGMTPLHFGNGTRLTVT.

The genes are TRBV19 and TRBJ2-6; D is unclear. The germline CDR1 and CDR2 sequences are LNHDA and SQIVND (reference sequence). The CDR3 runs to 13 residues. The V and J ends lost 6 bases and 2 bases respectively, with 5 bases between them. The CDR3 sequence: CASRTAGANVLTF. The CDR3 DNA reads as TGTGCCAGTAGGACCGCTGGGGCCAACGTCCTGACTTTC.

V usage is TRBV28 and J usage is TRBJ2-3; 9 positions match TRBD2. In germline, CDR1 is MDHEN, CDR2 SYDVKM. This CDR3 is 14 amino acids long. The V gene end was trimmed by 7 bases and the J gene end by 7 bases; junction bases not matched to a gene: 9. CDR3 in amino acids: CASTAVAGVNTQYF. The DNA for the CDR3 is TGTGCCAGCACCGCCGTAGCGGGAGTGAATACGCAGTATTTT.

The CDR3 DNA sequence: TGTGCCAGCAGCTTGAAACCCCAAAACACCGGGGAGCTGTTTTTT. This encodes CASSLKPQNTGELFF. V gene TRBV5-6 combines with J gene TRBJ2-2; D is uncertain. CDR1 is SGHDT and CDR2 is YYEEEE in the germline V gene. V shed 1 base and J shed 2 bases, with 9 bases lying between them. The CDR3 sequence is 15 residues long. Full variable domain (rest looked up from reference TRBV5-6 and TRBJ2-2): DAGVTQSPTHLIKTRGQQVTLRCSPKSGHDTVSWYQQALGQGPQFIFQYYEEEERQRGNFPDRFSGHQFPNYSSELNVNALLLGDSALYLCASSLKPQNTGELFFGEGSRLTVL.

The chain links TRBV11-2 to TRBJ1-4; D is ambiguous. Germline V gene data show CDR1 as SGHAT and CDR2 as FQNNGV. The V end was cut by 1 base, the J end by 4 bases, with 7 bases between. This CDR3 comprises 14 residues. The CDR3 DNA reads TGTGCCAGCAGCTTAGGGGGTATTAATGAAAAACTGTTTTTT. Translation gives CASSLGGINEKLFF. The full variable domain, with the rest looked up from reference TRBV11-2 and TRBJ1-4, is EAGVAQSPRYKIIEKRQSVAFWCNPISGHATLYWYQQILGQGPKLLIQFQNNGVVDDSQLPKDRFSAERLKGVDSTLKIQPAKLEDSAVYLCASSLGGINEKLFFGSGTQLSVL.

The chain has TRBV11-3 and TRBJ2-1, with 11 bases matching TRBD2. Trimming cost V 5 bases and J 0 bases; bases outside gene matches: 6. The germline V gene has CDR1 SGHNT and CDR2 YENEEA. This CDR3 is 17 amino acids long. The DNA for the CDR3 is TGTGCCAGCAGCCCTAGCGGGGGGCTGAGCTCCTACAATGAGCAGTTCTTC. This sequence encodes CASSPSGGLSSYNEQFF.

This chain links TRBV9 with TRBJ2-2, with 10 positions matching TRBD2. Germline V CDR1 and CDR2: SGDLS, YYNGEE. J was trimmed by 4 bases and V by 0 bases; bases with no gene match: 6. The CDR3 consists of 17 residues. DNA of the CDR3: TGTGCCAGCAGCGTAGGGGGGGTAGCGGGAGGCACCGGGGAGCTGTTTTTT. Encoded protein: CASSVGGVAGGTGELFF.

The CDR3 sequence: CASSTRQGVVADTQYF. In DNA, the CDR3 is TGTGCCAGCAGCACCCGACAGGGCGTTGTCGCAGATACGCAGTATTTT. The chain joins TRBV7-2 to TRBJ2-3, with TRBD1 matching over 7 bases. The ends lost 5 bases at V and 4 bases at J; junction bases unmatched: 12. The CDR3 covers 16 residues. Looked up from germline, CDR1 is SGHTA and CDR2 is FQGNSA.